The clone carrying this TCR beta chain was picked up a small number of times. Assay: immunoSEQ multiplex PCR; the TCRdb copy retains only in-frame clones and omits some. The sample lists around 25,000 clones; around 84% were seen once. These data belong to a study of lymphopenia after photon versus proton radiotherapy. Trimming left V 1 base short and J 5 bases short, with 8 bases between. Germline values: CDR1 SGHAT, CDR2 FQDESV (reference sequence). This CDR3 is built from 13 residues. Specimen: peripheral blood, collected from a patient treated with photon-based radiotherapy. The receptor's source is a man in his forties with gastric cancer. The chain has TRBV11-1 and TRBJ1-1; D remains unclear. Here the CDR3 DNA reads TGTGCCAGCAGCTTAGGGGCGACTACTGAAGCTTTCTTT. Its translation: CASSLGATTEAFF.